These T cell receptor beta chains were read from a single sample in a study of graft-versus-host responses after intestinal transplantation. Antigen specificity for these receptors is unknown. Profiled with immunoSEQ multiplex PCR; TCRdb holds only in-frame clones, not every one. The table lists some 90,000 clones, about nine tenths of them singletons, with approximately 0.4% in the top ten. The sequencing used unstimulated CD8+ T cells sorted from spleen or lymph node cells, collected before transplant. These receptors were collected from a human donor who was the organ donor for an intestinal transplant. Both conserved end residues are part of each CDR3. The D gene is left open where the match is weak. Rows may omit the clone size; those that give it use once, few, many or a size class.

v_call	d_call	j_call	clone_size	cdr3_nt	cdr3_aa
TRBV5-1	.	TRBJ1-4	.	TGCGCCAGCAGCCAGGACGGCCGAGGGAGTGAAAAACTGTTTTTT	CASSQDGRGSEKLFF
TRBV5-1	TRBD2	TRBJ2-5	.	TGCGCCAGCAGCGAGGGACTAGCGGGGGGAACGGCATTCCAAGAGACCCAGTACTTC	CASSEGLAGGTAFQETQYF
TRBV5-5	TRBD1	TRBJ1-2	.	TGTGCCAGCAGCTTGGAGCCGACAGGGGATGACTATGGCTACACCTTC	CASSLEPTGDDYGYTF
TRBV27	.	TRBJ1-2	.	TGTGCCAGCAGTCCCAGGGATCGGGTGAACTATGGCTACACCTTC	CASSPRDRVNYGYTF
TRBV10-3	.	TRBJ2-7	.	TGTGCCATCAGTGAGTCGCTTGGAAAGAGAGGCTACGAGCAGTACTTC	CAISESLGKRGYEQYF
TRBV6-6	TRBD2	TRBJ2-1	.	TGTGCCAGCAGTCAAGCGGGGTCCCCCTACAATGAGCAGTTCTTC	CASSQAGSPYNEQFF
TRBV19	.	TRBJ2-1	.	TGTGCCAGTAGCAACCGACTAGGCGAGCAGTTCTTC	CASSNRLGEQFF
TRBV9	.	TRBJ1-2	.	TGTGCCAGCAGCACACAGGAGGGGCGAGGCTATGGCTACACCTTC	CASSTQEGRGYGYTF
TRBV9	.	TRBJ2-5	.	TGTGCCAGCAGCGTTGAAGGGACTGTGGAGACCCAGTACTTC	CASSVEGTVETQYF
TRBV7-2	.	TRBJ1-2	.	TGTGCCAGCAGCTTAGTAGGTTGGATCAGAGGGTTTCATGGCTACACCTTC	CASSLVGWIRGFHGYTF
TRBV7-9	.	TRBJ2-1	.	TGTGTCAGCAGCGAAATTAGTAATGAGCAGTTCTTC	CVSSEISNEQFF
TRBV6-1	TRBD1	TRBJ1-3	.	TGTGCCAGCAGGGACGACAGGGAGACCGGAAACACCATATATTTT	CASRDDRETGNTIYF
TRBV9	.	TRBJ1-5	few	TGTGCCAGCAGCGTAGAGGGGCTAGGGAATCAGCCCCAGCATTTT	CASSVEGLGNQPQHF
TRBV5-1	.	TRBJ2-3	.	TGCGCCAGCAGCTTGGAGAGGCCAGATACGCAGTATTTT	CASSLERPDTQYF
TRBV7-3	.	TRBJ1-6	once	TGTGCCAGCAGCTTAAATGTATCCAGGGAAAATTCACCCCTCCACTTT	CASSLNVSRENSPLHF
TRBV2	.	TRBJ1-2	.	TGTGCCAGCAGCGAAGGGCAGGAATACTATGGCTACACCTTC	CASSEGQEYYGYTF
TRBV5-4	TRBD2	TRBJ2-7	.	TGTGCCAGCAGTTATAGCGGGGGCTACGAGCAGTACTTC	CASSYSGGYEQYF
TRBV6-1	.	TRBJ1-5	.	TGTGCCAGCAGTGAAGGCTTCGGAGGGTATAGCAATCAGCCCCAGCATTTT	CASSEGFGGYSNQPQHF
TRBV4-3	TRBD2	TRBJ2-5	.	TGCGCCCCCCGGGCACTAGCGTCTTCCCAAGAGACCCAATACTTC	CAPRALASSQETQYF
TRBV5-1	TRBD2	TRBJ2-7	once	TGCGCCAGCAGCTTGGGTGGTCTAGCGGGACACTCCTACGAGCAGTACTTC	CASSLGGLAGHSYEQYF
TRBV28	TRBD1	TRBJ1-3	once	TGTGCCAGCAGCCTAGGGACAGCTGGAAACACCATATATTTT	CASSLGTAGNTIYF
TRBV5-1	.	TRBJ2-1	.	TGCGCCAGCAGCGAACAGGGACTAAGCTCCTACAATGAGCAGTTCTTC	CASSEQGLSSYNEQFF
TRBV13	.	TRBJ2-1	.	TGTGCCAGCAGCCCGGAGGACCTCAATGAGCAGTTCTTC	CASSPEDLNEQFF
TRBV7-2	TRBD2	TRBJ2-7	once	TGTGCCAGCAGCTTAGGACTAGCGGCCTACGAGCAGTACTTC	CASSLGLAAYEQYF
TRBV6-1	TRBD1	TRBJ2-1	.	TGTGCCAGCAGTGTACAGCCGGACAGGAGGATAAACTACAATGAGCAGTTCTTC	CASSVQPDRRINYNEQFF
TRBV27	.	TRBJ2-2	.	TGTGCCAGCAGTTTTAGGTGGGCTTTCAACACCGGGGAGCTGTTTTTT	CASSFRWAFNTGELFF
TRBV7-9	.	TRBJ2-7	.	TGTGCCAGCAGCGGTAGGGGCTCCCACGAGCAGTACTTC	CASSGRGSHEQYF
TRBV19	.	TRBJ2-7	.	TGTGCCAGCTCAGGGGAGAGCTCCTACGAGCAGTACTTC	CASSGESSYEQYF
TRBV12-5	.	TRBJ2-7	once	TGTGCTAGTAGGAGGGAAGGTAGCTCCTACGAGCAGTACTTC	CASRREGSSYEQYF